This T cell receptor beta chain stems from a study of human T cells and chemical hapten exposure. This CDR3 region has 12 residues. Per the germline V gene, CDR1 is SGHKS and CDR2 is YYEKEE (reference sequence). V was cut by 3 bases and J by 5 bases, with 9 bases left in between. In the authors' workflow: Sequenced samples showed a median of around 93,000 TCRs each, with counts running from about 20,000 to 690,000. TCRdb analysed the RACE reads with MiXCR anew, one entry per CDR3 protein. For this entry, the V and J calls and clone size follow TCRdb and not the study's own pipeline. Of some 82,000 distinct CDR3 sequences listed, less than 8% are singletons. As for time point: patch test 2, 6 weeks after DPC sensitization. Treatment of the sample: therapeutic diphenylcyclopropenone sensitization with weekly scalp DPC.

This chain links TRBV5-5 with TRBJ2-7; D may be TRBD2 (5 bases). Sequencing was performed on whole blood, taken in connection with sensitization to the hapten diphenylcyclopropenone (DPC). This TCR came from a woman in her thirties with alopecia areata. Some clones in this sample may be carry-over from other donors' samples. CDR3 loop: CASSWVGDEQYF. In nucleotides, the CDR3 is TGTGCCAGCAGCTGGGTCGGGGACGAGCAGTACTTC.